This is a list of T cell receptor beta chains from one sample in a study of shared clonotypes between healthy human individuals. Libraries were prepared by immunoSEQ multiplex PCR; TCRdb keeps only in-frame clonotypes and omits some of them. The repertoire includes 450,000 to 650,000 clones, around 78% of them detected once, and around 12% sits in the top ten. The sequenced material came from PBMCs. The receptors shown here come from a middle-aged woman in good health. Some clones in this sample may be carry-over from other donors' samples. Both conserved end residues are part of each CDR3. Each record gives: J gene, D gene, clone size, V gene, CDR3 DNA, CDR3 protein. A D gene is named only where the DNA matches it firmly. Only some rows state a clone size, as once, few, many or a class for expanded clones.

TRBJ1-2	-	-	TRBV7-2	TGTGCCAGCAGCTTAGTTGGGGCAGGGAACGTCTATGGCTACACCTTC	CASSLVGAGNVYGYTF
TRBJ2-2	TRBD2	many	TRBV18	TGTGCCAGCTCACCAAGCGGGACGAACACCGGGGAGCTGTTTTTT	CASSPSGTNTGELFF
TRBJ1-3	TRBD1	few	TRBV28	TGTGCCAGCAGCCGGGACAGGGAGGTATACACCATATATTTT	CASSRDREVYTIYF
TRBJ2-1	-	-	TRBV27	TGTGCCAGCAGTTGGGATAGCGGACGGTCGGGGTTCTTC	CASSWDSGRSGFF
TRBJ2-7	-	-	TRBV27	TGTGCCAGCAGTTGGAGCGGTTCATCCTACGAGCAGTACTTC	CASSWSGSSYEQYF
TRBJ2-5	TRBD2	-	TRBV4-1	TGCGCCAGCAGCCAATGGGGGACTAGCGAACAAGAGACCCAGTACTTC	CASSQWGTSEQETQYF
TRBJ2-3	-	-	TRBV6-4	TGTGCCAGCAGTGACTCGGGTACCACCAGCACAGATACGCAGTATTTT	CASSDSGTTSTDTQYF
TRBJ1-2	-	many	TRBV6-1	TGTGCCAGCAGTGAAGTCAGAGGGGTTGGCTACACCTTC	CASSEVRGVGYTF
TRBJ2-7	-	-	TRBV15	TGTGCCACCAGCGGGGGTGGCGACAGAGGGTACGAGCAGTACTTC	CATSGGGDRGYEQYF
TRBJ2-7	-	-	TRBV7-3	TGTGCCAGCAGCCCGAAGTTGGAGGGCGAGCAGTACTTC	CASSPKLEGEQYF
TRBJ2-2	TRBD2	once	TRBV4-2	TGTGCCAGCAGCCAAGATCCGGTAGCGGGAGTGTCCGGGGAGCTGTTTTTT	CASSQDPVAGVSGELFF
TRBJ2-7	TRBD1	-	TRBV27	TGTGCCAGCAGTTTCGGGACAGGGTCCTACGAGCAGTACTTC	CASSFGTGSYEQYF
TRBJ2-3	TRBD2	-	TRBV7-2	TGTGCCAGCAGCTTAGGGGGTAGCGGGAGTGGCACAGATACGCAGTATTTT	CASSLGGSGSGTDTQYF
TRBJ1-4	-	-	TRBV18	TGTGCCAGCTCACCCGTGGGGCCCAACGAAAAACTGTTTTTT	CASSPVGPNEKLFF
TRBJ2-7	TRBD1	many	TRBV4-1	TGCGCCAGCAGCCAAGCGCCGGGACAGGGTCGCGAGCAGTACTTC	CASSQAPGQGREQYF
TRBJ2-7	-	-	TRBV27	TGTGCCAGCAGTTTAAGTGAACTCTCCTACGAGCAGTACTTC	CASSLSELSYEQYF
TRBJ2-4	-	-	TRBV28	TGTGCCAGCAGTTTACCTGGATTAACCAAAAACATTCAGTACTTC	CASSLPGLTKNIQYF
TRBJ1-1	-	-	TRBV6-1	TGTGCCAGCAGTGAAGCGGAGGGGAGGGCGGGGATGAACACTGAAGCTTTCTTT	CASSEAEGRAGMNTEAFF
TRBJ1-1	-	-	TRBV7-2	TGTGCCAGCAGCTTAGTCTTTCGACGCACGAACACTGAAGCTTTCTTT	CASSLVFRRTNTEAFF
TRBJ1-2	TRBD1	-	TRBV7-8	TGTGCCAGCAGCTTAGCACTGACAGGGTTAGGTGGCTACACCTTC	CASSLALTGLGGYTF
TRBJ2-6	-	-	TRBV28	TGTGCCAGCAGTTCCCCGAGGTTCTCTGGGGCCAACGTCCTGACTTTC	CASSSPRFSGANVLTF
TRBJ2-2	-	-	TRBV27	TGTGCCAGCAGTTTAGGGGTACCGACGAACACCGGGGAGCTGTTTTTT	CASSLGVPTNTGELFF
TRBJ2-2	-	-	TRBV7-6	TGTGCCAGCAGCCCCCCTGGGGCCGGGGAGCTGTTTTTT	CASSPPGAGELFF
TRBJ1-4	TRBD1	-	TRBV7-8	TGTGCCAGCAGCTCTACACCGGGACAGGGGGCTTCGGCTAATGAAAAACTGTTTTTT	CASSSTPGQGASANEKLFF
TRBJ2-1	-	-	TRBV14	TGTGCCAGCAGCCAAGATTGGGCAGTCTGGTCCTACAATGAGCAGTTCTTC	CASSQDWAVWSYNEQFF
TRBJ1-5	TRBD1	once	TRBV2	TGTGCCAGCAGTTCCGGGACAGGTGTTAGCAATCAGCCCCAGCATTTT	CASSSGTGVSNQPQHF
TRBJ1-4	-	-	TRBV30	TGTGCCTGGAGTCCTCCGGGTACGACTAATGAAAAACTGTTTTTT	CAWSPPGTTNEKLFF
TRBJ2-2	-	once	TRBV10-3	TGTGCCATCAGTGAGCCGCGACTGGGGACCACCGGGGAGCTGTTTTTT	CAISEPRLGTTGELFF
TRBJ2-5	-	-	TRBV28	TGTGCCAGCAGTTTAATAATGGAGACCCAGTACTTC	CASSLIMETQYF
TRBJ2-7	-	-	TRBV28	TGTGCCAGCAGTTTAACGGGGCGCGAGCAGTACTTC	CASSLTGREQYF
TRBJ2-2	-	-	TRBV5-4	TGTGCCAGCAGCATAAATGGGTGGTTGAACACCGGGGAGCTGTTTTTT	CASSINGWLNTGELFF
TRBJ2-1	-	-	TRBV21-1	TGTGCCAGCAGCAAAACTAGCGGGAGAGCAAATGAGCAGTTCTTC	CASSKTSGRANEQFF
TRBJ1-1	-	-	TRBV7-9	TGTGCCAGCAGCATGACAGATACGAACACTGAAGCTTTCTTT	CASSMTDTNTEAFF
TRBJ1-4	-	-	TRBV6-5	TGTGCCAGCAGTTACTCGGCCGGGGGTTTTGAAAAACTGTTTTTT	CASSYSAGGFEKLFF
TRBJ1-2	TRBD1	-	TRBV6-5	TGTGCCAGCAGAGGGACAGGAGAGAATGGCTACACCTTC	CASRGTGENGYTF
TRBJ2-1	-	-	TRBV19	TGTGCCAGTAGTATAGGCGCCAACAATGAGCAGTTCTTC	CASSIGANNEQFF
TRBJ1-1	-	-	TRBV9	TGTGCCAGCAGCCCCCAGTGGGGGGCGGACACTGAAGCTTTCTTT	CASSPQWGADTEAFF